This TCR beta chain was observed in a study of T-cell reconstitution after alpha-beta-depleted transplantation in children (dated by TCRdb to 2016 to 2018). In the study overall: The study quantitatively tracked T-cell immune reconstitution after TCRalphabeta/CD19-depleted allogeneic hematopoietic cell transplantation in children using TCR repertoire profiling.

The sample's treatment or condition label is to be understood as: allogeneic hematopoietic cell transplantation with graft depleted of TCRalphabeta T cells and CD19 B cells. The children who served as transplant recipients had been given grafts of TCRalphabeta/CD19-depleted allogeneic hematopoietic cells. What the research found in general, with its limitations: In some patients, the high TCRbeta diversity seen at day 60 was put down to recipient T cells and intrathymic progenitors that had survived conditioning. Over subsequent months, a decline in hyperexpanded clone frequencies was noted, and after one year, T-cell counts and TCRbeta diversity were mostly ascribed to newly produced T cells. About two months after transplant, the apparently early recovery of alphabetaT-cell counts reportedly depended on just several hundred clones that had expanded rapidly and came from non-depleted graft cells.

About this clonotype: The antigen this receptor binds is unknown. Within one base of it there is no much larger clone, and no base qualities were kept.

Library creation used PCR. TCRdb records Illumina HiSeq 2500 as the sequencer. TCR library preparation used molecular barcoding, with unique molecular identifiers applied to normalize quantification of the TCRbeta repertoire. TCRdb passed the public sequencing reads through fastp at Q25 and MiXCR, retaining productive beta sequences. Under each unique CDR3 protein, matching rows form one entry showing the most common genes and DNA. This sample is represented by 500,000 to 650,000 distinct CDR3 sequences; 10% to 15% of them were singletons. The ten largest clonotypes hold about 2.2% of the sample. The TCR comes from a male patient younger than 18 who had a stem cell transplant for acute myeloid leukemia, so the T cells may come from the graft donor. The specimen comprised PBMCs, mostly from graft donor cells, sampled 360 days after TCRalphabeta/CD19-depleted stem cell transplant.

At the DNA level, the sequence is TGTGCCAGCAGTTTAGCCGGCCGGACAGAATTTTACAACGTCCTGACTTTC. It translates to CASSLAGRTEFYNVLTF. The rearranged chain carries TRBV12-3 or TRBV12-4 and TRBJ2-6, with TRBD1 tentatively as D gene (6 bases match). The CDR3 runs 17 residues from the cysteine to the phenylalanine. Of all the DNA, just the CDR3 is kept, 51 bases in frame from base 1. V is cut by 0 bases and J by 9 bases, and the space between the germline ends is 18 bases.